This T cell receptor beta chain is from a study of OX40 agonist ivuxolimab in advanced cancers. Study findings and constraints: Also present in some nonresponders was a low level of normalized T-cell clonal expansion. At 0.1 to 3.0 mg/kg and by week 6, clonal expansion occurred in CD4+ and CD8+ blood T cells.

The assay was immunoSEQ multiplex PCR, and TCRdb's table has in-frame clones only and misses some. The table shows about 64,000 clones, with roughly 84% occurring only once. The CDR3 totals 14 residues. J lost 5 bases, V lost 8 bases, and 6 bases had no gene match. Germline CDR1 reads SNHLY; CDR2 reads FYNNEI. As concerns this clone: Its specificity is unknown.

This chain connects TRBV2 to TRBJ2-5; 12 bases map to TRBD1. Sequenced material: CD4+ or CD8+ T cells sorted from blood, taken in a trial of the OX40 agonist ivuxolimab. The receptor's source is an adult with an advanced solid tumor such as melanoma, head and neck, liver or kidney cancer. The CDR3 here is CASSGTGGPETQYF. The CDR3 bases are TGTGCCAGCTCCGGGACAGGGGGCCCGGAGACCCAGTACTTC.